This TCR beta chain was recovered during a study of regulatory T cells in long-lasting Graves disease. This clonotype was seen more than once but under ten times. The antigen remains undetermined. V lost 3 bases to trimming and J lost 0 bases; unmatched junction nucleotides: 4. Germline CDR1 and CDR2: SGHTS and YDEGEE. CDR3 length: 15 residues. Study-wide results and limits: Favored gene segments in persistent disease were TRBV28, TRBJ1-2 and TRBJ2-5.

Building of the TCR beta libraries involved iRepertoire HTBI primers and Arm-PCR of CDR3 regions. TCRdb called the multiplex PCR reads again in MiXCR, with one record for every CDR3 protein. The sample shows some 300,000 distinct CDR3 sequences, approximately 20% of them seen only once. Documented time point: persistent/refractory GD, antithyroid drugs over 5 years with positive TRAb. The TCR library was made from RNA that had been extracted from PBMCs in TRIzol. The receptor's source is a female donor with Graves disease. The sample in question was peripheral blood mononuclear cells (PBMCs), obtained when the disease was refractory, from a patient treated with antithyroid drugs. V is TRBV5-8 and J is TRBJ2-7; 9 nucleotides agree with TRBD1. This chain's CDR3 is CASSSGQGDSYEQYF. In DNA form, the CDR3 reads TGTGCCAGCAGCTCGGGACAGGGCGACTCCTACGAGCAGTACTTC.